What follows describes a single T cell receptor beta chain. This record belongs to a study of shared clonotypes between healthy human individuals. Only CD45RO-negative cells positively selected for CCR7 counted as naive CD8 cells, so terminally differentiated effector memory CD45RA+ cells were excluded. Assay execution proceeded at the deep level. The assay was immunoSEQ multiplex PCR, and TCRdb's table has in-frame clones only and misses some. The sample includes about 680,000 clones, about 91% seen only once; the top ten take 24%. Trimming cost V 3 bases and J 2 bases; bases outside gene matches: 6. Germline lookup yields CDR1 MNHEY and CDR2 SMNVEV (reference sequence). The CDR3 runs to 15 residues.

This TCR was sampled from a man aged 25-45 years in good health. The sample consisted of naive CD8+ T cells sorted from blood. The chain couples TRBV27 to TRBJ2-5; 7 nucleotides align to TRBD2. The CDR3 spells CASSLIGGLQETQYF. Written as DNA, the CDR3 is TGTGCCAGCAGTTTGATTGGGGGACTACAAGAGACCCAGTACTTC.